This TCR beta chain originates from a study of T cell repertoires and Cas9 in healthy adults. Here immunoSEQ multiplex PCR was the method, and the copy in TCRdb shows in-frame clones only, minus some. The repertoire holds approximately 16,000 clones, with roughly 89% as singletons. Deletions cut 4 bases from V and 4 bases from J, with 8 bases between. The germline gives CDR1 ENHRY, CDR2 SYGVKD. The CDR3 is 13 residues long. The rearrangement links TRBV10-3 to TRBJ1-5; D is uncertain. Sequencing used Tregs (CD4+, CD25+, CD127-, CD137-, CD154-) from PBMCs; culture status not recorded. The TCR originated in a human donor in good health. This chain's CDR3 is CAISVLSNQPQHF. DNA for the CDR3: TGTGCCATCAGTGTGTTGAGTAATCAGCCCCAGCATTTT.